The clone carrying this T cell receptor (beta chain) has ten or more counts. Antigen unknown. These data originate in a study of T cells after yellow fever vaccination. Whole-study results and caveats: Boosting was followed by the reappearance of most primary-vaccination clones (under 97% CD4, 85% to 90% CD8).

The ends were cut back, 1 base at V and 1 base at J, with 11 bases in the middle. Per germline, CDR1 MGHRA and CDR2 YSYEKL. This CDR3 spans 17 amino acids. TCRdb reanalysed the 5' RACE reads using MiXCR and keeps one entry per CDR3 protein. The table records some 350,000 distinct CDR3 sequences, approximately 4% of them present only once. This rearrangement joins TRBV4-1 to TRBJ1-6; D gene ambiguous. Sequenced material: PBMCs, taken 5 days after the yellow fever booster vaccination. The sequence was obtained from a man between 18 and 35 years old who received the YFV17D yellow fever vaccine. The CDR3 is CASSQGPMLSYNSPLHF. For the CDR3, the DNA is TGCGCCAGCAGCCAAGGGCCAATGTTATCCTATAATTCACCCCTCCACTTT.